This T cell receptor beta chain was sequenced during a study of cytomegalovirus exposure and HLA in healthy donors. About the research overall: Most genotyped donors, roughly 80% of more than 300, had Caucasian-associated genetic ancestry.

The CDR3 contains 13 residues. The junction had 3 bases not matched to a gene; V was cut back by 8 bases and J by 4 bases. CDR1 and CDR2 from the germline V gene are LNHDA and SQIVND (reference sequence). A multiplex PCR was run with 60 Vbeta primers and 13 Jbeta primers. Data came from immunoSEQ multiplex PCR; TCRdb stores just in-frame clones and leaves some out. The data hold 90,000 to 120,000 clones, with roughly 72% observed a single time. The chain recombines TRBV19 with TRBJ2-5; 11 bases fit TRBD1. This TCR came from a man in his thirties or forties in good health and CMV-seronegative. Sequencing used PBMCs. CDR3 residues: CASGQGARETQYF. The CDR3 nucleotides read TGTGCCAGTGGACAGGGGGCACGAGAGACCCAGTACTTC. The entire variable domain, with the rest obtained from reference TRBV19 and TRBJ2-5, is as follows: DGGITQSPKYLFRKEGQNVTLSCEQNLNHDAMYWYRQDPGQGLRLIYYSQIVNDFQKGDIAEGYSVSREKKESFPLTVTSAQKNPTAFYLCASGQGARETQYFGPGTRLLVL.